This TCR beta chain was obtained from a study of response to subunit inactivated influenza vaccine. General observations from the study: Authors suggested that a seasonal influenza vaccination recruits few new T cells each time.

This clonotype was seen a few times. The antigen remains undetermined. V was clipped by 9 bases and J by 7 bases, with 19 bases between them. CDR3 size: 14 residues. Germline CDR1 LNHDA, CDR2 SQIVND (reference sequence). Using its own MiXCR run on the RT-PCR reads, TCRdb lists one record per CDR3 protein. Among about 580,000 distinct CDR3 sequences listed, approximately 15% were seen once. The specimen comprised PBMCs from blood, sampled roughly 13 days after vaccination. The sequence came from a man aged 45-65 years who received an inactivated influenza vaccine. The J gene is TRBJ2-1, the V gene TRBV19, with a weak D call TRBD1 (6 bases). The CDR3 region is CASKSLDRWNEQFF. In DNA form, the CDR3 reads TGTGCCAGCAAAAGCCTCGACAGGTGGAATGAGCAGTTCTTC.